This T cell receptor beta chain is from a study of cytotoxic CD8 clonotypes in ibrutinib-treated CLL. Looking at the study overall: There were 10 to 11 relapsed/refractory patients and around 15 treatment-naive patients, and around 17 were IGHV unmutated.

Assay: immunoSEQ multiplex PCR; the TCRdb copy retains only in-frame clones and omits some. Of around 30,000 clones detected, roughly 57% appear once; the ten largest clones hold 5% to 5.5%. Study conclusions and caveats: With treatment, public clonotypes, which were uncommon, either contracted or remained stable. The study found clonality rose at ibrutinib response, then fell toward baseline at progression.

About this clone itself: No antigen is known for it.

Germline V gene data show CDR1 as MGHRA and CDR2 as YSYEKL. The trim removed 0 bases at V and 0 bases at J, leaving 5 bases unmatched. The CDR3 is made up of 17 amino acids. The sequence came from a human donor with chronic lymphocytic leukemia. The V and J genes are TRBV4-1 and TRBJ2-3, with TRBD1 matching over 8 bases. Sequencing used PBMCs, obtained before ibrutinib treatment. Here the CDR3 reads CASSQDHRGSSTDTQYF. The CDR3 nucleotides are TGCGCCAGCAGCCAAGATCACAGGGGGTCTAGCACAGATACGCAGTATTTT.